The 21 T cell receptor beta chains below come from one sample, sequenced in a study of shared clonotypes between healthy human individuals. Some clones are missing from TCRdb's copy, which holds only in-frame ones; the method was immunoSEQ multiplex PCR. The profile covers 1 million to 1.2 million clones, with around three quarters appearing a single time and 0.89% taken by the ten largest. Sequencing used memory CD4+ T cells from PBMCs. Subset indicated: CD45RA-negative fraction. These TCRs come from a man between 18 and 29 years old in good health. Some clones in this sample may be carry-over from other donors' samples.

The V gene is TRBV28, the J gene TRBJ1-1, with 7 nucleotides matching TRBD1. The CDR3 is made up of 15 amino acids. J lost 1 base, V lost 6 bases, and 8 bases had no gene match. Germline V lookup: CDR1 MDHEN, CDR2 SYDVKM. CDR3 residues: CASSTSGTANTEAFF. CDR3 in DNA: TGTGCCAGCAGCACCTCCGGGACAGCGAACACTGAAGCTTTCTTT. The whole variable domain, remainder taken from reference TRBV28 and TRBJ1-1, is DVKVTQSSRYLVKRTGEKVFLECVQDMDHENMFWYRQDPGLGLRLIYFSYDVKMKEKGDIPEGYSVSREKKERFSLILESASTNQTSMYLCASSTSGTANTEAFFGQGTRLTVV.

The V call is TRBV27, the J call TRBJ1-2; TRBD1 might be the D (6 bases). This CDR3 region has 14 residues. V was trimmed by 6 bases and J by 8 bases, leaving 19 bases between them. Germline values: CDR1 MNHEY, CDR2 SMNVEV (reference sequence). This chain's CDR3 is CASSQSRGKGGYTF. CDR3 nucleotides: TGTGCCAGCAGCCAAAGCAGGGGAAAAGGGGGCTACACCTTC.

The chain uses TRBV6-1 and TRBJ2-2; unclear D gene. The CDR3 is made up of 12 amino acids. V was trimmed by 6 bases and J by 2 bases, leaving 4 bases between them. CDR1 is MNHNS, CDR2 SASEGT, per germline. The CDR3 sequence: CASSYNTGELFF. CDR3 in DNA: TGTGCCAGCAGCTACAACACCGGGGAGCTGTTTTTT.

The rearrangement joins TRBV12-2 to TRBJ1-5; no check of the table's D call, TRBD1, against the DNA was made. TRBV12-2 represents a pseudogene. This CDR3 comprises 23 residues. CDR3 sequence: CARPTSIPITGTGVENSNQPQHF. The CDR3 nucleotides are TGTGCAAGACCCACCTCAATCCCGATCACCGGGACAGGGGTCGAAAATAGCAATCAGCCCCAGCATTTT.

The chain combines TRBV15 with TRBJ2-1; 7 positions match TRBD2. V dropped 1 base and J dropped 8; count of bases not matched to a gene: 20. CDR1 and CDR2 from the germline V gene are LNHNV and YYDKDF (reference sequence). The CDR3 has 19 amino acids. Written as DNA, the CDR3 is TGTGCCACCAGCAGAGGTAGCGCCGCTTTTGCGGGAGCAGACGATGAGCAGTTCTTC. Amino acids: CATSRGSAAFAGADDEQFF.

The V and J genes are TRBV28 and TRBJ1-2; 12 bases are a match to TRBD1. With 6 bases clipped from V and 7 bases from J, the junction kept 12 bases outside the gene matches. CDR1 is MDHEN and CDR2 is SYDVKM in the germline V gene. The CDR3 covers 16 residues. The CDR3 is CASRRVGTGGVSGYTF. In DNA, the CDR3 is TGTGCCAGCAGGAGGGTAGGGACAGGGGGCGTGAGTGGCTACACCTTC.

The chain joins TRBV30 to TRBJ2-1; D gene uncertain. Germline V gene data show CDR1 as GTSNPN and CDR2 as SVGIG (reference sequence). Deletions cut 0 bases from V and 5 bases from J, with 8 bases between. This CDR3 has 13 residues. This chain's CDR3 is CAWSVGIHNEQFF. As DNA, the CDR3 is TGTGCCTGGAGTGTAGGGATTCACAATGAGCAGTTCTTC.

This CDR3 reads CASTGTTNYGYTF. CDR3 in DNA: TGTGCCAGTACCGGGACAACCAACTATGGCTACACCTTC. V usage is TRBV19 and J usage is TRBJ1-2, with D perhaps TRBD1 (6 bases). The CDR3 spans 13 residues. The V end was cut by 7 bases, the J end by 2 bases, with 11 bases between. Germline loops: CDR1 LNHDA, CDR2 SQIVND (reference sequence).

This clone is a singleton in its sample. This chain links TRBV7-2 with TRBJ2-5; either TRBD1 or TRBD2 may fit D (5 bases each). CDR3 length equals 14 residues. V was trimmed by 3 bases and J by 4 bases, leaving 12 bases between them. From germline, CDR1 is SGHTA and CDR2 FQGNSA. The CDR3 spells CASSFSAGGETQYF. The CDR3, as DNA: TGTGCCAGCAGCTTTTCGGCTGGGGGAGAGACCCAGTACTTC.

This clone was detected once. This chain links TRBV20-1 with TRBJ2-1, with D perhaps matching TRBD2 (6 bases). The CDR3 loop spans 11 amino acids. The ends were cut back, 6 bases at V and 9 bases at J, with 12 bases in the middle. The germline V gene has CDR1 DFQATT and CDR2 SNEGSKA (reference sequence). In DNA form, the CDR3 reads TGCAGTGCAACACTAGCCGTTGAGCAGTTCTTC. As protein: CSATLAVEQFF.

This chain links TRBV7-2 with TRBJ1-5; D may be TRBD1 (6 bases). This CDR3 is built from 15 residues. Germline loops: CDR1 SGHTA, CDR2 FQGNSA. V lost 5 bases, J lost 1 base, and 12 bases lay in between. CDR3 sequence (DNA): TGTGCCAGCAGCCCTGTTGGACAGAGCAATCAGCCCCAGCATTTT. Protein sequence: CASSPVGQSNQPQHF. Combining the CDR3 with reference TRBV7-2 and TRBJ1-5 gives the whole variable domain GAGVSQSPSNKVTEKGKDVELRCDPISGHTALYWYRQSLGQGLEFLIYFQGNSAPDKSGLPSDRFSAERTGGSVSTLTIQRTQQEDSAVYLCASSPVGQSNQPQHFGDGTRLSIL.

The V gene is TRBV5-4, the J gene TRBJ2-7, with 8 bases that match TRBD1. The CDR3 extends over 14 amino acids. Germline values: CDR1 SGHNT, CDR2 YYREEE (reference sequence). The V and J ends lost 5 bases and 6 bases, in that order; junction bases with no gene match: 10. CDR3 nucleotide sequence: TGTGCCAGCAGTCTTATATCAGGGGGCGGCGAGCAGTACTTC. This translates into CASSLISGGGEQYF.

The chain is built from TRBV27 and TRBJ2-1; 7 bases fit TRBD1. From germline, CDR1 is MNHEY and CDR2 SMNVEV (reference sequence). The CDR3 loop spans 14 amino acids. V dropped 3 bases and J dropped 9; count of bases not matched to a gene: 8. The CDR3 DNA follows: TGTGCCAGCAGTTTGGTGACAGGGATGGGTGAGCAGTTCTTC. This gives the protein CASSLVTGMGEQFF.

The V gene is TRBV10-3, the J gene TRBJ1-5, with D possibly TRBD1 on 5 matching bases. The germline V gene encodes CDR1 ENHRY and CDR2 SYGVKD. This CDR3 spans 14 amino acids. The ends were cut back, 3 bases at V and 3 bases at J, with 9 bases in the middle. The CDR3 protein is CAISDAGNNQPQHF. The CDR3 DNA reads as TGTGCCATCAGTGATGCAGGGAACAATCAGCCCCAGCATTTT.

CDR3 in DNA: TGTGCCAGCTCTACGGGAGGCGGCACAGATACGCAGTATTTT. Amino acids: CASSTGGGTDTQYF. The chain has TRBV18 and TRBJ2-3, with 7 bases aligning to TRBD2. Trimming at V came to 6 bases and at J to 1 base, leaving 4 bases not matched to a gene. Per the germline V gene, CDR1 is KGHSH and CDR2 is LQKENI. The CDR3 extends over 14 amino acids.

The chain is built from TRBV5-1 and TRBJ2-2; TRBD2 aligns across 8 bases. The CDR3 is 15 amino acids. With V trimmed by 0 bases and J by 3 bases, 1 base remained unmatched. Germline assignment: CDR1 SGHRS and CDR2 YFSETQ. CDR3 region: CASSLGLAYTGELFF. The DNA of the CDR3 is TGCGCCAGCAGCTTGGGACTAGCGTACACCGGGGAGCTGTTTTTT. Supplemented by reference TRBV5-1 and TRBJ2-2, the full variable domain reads KAGVTQTPRYLIKTRGQQVTLSCSPISGHRSVSWYQQTPGQGLQFLFEYFSETQRNKGNFPGRFSGRQFSNSRSEMNVSTLELGDSALYLCASSLGLAYTGELFFGEGSRLTVL.

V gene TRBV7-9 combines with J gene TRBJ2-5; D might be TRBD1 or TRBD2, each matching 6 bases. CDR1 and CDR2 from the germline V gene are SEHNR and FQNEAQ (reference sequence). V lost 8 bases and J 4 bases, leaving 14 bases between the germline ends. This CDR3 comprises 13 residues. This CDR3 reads CASEEQGGETQYF. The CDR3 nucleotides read TGTGCCAGCGAGGAACAGGGAGGAGAGACCCAGTACTTC.

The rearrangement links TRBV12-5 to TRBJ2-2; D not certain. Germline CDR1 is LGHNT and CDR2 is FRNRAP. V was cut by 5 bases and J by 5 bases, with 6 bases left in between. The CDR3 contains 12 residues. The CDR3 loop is CASGPRTGELFF. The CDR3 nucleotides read TGTGCTAGTGGTCCGAGGACCGGGGAGCTGTTTTTT.

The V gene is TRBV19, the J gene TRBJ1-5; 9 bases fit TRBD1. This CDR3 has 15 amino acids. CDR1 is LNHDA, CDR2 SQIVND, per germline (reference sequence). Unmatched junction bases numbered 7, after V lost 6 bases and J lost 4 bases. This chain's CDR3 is CASSPRTGVNQPQHF. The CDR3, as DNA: TGTGCCAGTAGCCCCCGGACAGGGGTTAATCAGCCCCAGCATTTT.

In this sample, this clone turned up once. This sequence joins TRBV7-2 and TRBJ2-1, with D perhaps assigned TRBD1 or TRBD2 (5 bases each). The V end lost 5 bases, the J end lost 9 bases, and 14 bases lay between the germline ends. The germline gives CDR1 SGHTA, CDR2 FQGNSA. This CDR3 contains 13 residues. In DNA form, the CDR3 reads TGTGCCAGCAGCGGAGCAGGGACGGGTGAGCAGTTCTTC. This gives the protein CASSGAGTGEQFF.

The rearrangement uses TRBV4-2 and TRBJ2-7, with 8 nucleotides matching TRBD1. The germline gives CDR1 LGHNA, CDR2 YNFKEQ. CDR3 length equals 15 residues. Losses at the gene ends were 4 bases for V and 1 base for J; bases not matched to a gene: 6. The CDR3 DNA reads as TGTGCCAGCAGCCCACAGGGGGAGAGGTCCTACGAGCAGTACTTC. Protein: CASSPQGERSYEQYF.